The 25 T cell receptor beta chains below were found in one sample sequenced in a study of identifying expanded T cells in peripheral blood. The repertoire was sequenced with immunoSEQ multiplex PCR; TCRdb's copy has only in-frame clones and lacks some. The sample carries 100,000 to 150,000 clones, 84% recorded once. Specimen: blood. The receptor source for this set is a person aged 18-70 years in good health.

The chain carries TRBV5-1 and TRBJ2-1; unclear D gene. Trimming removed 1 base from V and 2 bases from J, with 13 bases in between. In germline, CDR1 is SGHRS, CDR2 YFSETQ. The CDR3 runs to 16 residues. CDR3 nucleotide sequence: TGCGCCAGCAGCTTGCCCCTGAAAGCGACCTACAATGAGCAGTTCTTC. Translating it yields CASSLPLKATYNEQFF.

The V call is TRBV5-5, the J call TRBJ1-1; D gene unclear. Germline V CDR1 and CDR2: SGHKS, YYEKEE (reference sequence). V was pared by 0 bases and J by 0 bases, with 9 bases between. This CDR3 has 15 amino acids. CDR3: CASSLGVMLNTEAFF. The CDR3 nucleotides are TGTGCCAGCAGCTTGGGTGTTATGCTGAACACTGAAGCTTTCTTT.

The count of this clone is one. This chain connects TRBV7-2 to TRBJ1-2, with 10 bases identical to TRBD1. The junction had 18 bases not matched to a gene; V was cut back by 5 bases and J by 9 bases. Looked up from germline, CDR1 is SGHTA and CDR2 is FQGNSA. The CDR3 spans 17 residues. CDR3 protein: CASSLNRPGQGSFSYTF. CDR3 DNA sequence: TGTGCCAGCAGCCTAAATCGGCCGGGACAGGGGAGTTTTAGCTACACCTTC.

The CDR3 sequence is CASSFGTMGEKLFF. DNA of the CDR3: TGTGCCAGCAGTTTCGGGACCATGGGGGAAAAACTGTTTTTT. The V gene is TRBV6-5, the J gene TRBJ1-4; possibly TRBD1 for D (5 bases). This CDR3 has 14 amino acids. Between the trimmed V and J ends, which lost 4 bases and 8 bases, there was a span of 14 bases. CDR1 is MNHEY, CDR2 SVGAGI, per germline.

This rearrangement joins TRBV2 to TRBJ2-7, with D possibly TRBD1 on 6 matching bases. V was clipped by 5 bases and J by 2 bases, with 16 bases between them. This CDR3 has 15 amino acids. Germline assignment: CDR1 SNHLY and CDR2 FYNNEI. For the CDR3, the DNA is TGTGCCAGCAGTCTGCAGGGGATCCCTCCCTACGAGCAGTACTTC. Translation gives CASSLQGIPPYEQYF.

The CDR3 DNA reads TGTGCCAGCAGCTCGGAGCGGCGGCCGGTGGGGATAGAGCAGTTCTTC. Protein sequence: CASSSERRPVGIEQFF. The V call is TRBV11-3, the J call TRBJ2-1; weak D call: TRBD2 (5 bases). Trimming stripped 4 bases from V and 10 bases from J, with 23 bases between. Germline CDR1 reads SGHNT; CDR2 reads YENEEA. The CDR3 totals 16 residues.

The CDR3 loop is CATSRDLGAYTEAFF. The CDR3 DNA follows: TGTGCCACCAGCAGAGATCTGGGGGCGTACACTGAAGCTTTCTTT. The J gene is TRBJ1-1, the V gene TRBV15; a possible D gene is TRBD1 (6 bases). V lost 0 bases and J lost 3, with 11 bases in between. The CDR3 consists of 15 residues. Germline CDR1 and CDR2: LNHNV and YYDKDF (reference sequence).

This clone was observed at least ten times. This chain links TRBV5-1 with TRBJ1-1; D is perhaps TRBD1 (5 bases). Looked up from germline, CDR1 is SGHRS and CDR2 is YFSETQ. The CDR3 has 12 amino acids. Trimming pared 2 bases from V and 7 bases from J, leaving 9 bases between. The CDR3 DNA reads TGCGCCAGCAGCTTCCAGGGCATTGAAGCTTTCTTT. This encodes CASSFQGIEAFF.

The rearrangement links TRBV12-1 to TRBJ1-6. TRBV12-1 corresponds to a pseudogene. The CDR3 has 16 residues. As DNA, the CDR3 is TGTGCCAGCAGTATTCTCACGGGACTGAATAATTCACCCCTCCACTTT. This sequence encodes CASSILTGLNNSPLHF.

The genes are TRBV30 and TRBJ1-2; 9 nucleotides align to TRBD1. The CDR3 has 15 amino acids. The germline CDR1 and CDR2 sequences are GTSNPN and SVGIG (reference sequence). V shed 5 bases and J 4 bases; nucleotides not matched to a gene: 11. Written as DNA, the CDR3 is TGTGCCTGGCACTGGCCGGGACAGGGAGCCTATGGCTACACCTTC. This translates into CAWHWPGQGAYGYTF.

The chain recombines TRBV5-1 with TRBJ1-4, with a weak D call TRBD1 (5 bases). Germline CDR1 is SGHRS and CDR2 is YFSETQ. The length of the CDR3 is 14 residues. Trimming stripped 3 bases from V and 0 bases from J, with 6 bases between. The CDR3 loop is CASSSGATNEKLFF. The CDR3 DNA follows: TGCGCCAGCAGCTCGGGGGCAACTAATGAAAAACTGTTTTTT.

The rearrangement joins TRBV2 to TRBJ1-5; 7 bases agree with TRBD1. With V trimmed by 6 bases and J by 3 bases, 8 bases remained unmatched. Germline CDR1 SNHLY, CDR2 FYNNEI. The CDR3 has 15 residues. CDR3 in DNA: TGTGCCAGCAGGAGGGAGACAGGGAACAATCAGCCCCAGCATTTT. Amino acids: CASRRETGNNQPQHF. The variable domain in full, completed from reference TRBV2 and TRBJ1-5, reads EPEVTQTPSHQVTQMGQEVILRCVPISNHLYFYWYRQILGQKVEFLVSFYNNEISEKSEIFDDQFSVERPDGSNFTLKIRSTKLEDSAMYFCASRRETGNNQPQHFGDGTRLSIL.

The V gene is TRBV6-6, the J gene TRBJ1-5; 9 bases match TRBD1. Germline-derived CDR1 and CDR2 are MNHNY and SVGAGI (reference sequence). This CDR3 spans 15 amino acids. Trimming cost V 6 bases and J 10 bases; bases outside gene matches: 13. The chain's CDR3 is CASRPSGTGLDPQHF. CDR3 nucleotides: TGTGCCAGCAGACCCTCCGGGACAGGGCTTGATCCCCAGCATTTT.

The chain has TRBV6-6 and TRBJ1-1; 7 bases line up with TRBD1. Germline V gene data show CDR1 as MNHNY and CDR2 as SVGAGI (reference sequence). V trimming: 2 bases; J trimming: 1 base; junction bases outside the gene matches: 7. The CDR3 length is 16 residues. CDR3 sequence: CASSYPRGRRNTEAFF. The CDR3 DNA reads TGTGCCAGCAGTTACCCAAGGGGGCGCCGGAACACTGAAGCTTTCTTT.

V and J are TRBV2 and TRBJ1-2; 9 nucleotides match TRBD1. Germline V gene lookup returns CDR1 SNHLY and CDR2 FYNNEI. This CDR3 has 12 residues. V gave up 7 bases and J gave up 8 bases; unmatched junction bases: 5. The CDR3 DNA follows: TGTGCCAGCAACCCGGGACAGGGAGGCTACACCTTC. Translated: CASNPGQGGYTF.

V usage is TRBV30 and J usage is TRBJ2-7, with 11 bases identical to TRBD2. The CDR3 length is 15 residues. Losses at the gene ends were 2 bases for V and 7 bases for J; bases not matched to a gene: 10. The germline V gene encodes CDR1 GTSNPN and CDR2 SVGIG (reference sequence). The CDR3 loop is CAWSRSTSGGGEQYF. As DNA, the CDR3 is TGTGCCTGGAGTAGGTCAACTAGCGGGGGAGGGGAGCAGTACTTC.

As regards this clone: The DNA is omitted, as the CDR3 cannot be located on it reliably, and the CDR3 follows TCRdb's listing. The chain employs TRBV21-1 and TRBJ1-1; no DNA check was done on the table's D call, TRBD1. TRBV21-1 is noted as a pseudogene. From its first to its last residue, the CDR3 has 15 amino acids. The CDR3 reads CASSKGVGQGIEAFF.

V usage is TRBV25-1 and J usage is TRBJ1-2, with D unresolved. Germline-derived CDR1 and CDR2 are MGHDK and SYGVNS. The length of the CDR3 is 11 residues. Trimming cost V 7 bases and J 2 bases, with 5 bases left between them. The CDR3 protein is CASKENYGYTF. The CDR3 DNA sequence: TGTGCCAGCAAGGAGAACTATGGCTACACCTTC.

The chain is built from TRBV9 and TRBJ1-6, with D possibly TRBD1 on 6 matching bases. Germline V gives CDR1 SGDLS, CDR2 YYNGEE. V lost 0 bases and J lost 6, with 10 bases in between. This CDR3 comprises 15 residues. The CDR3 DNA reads TGTGCCAGCAGCGTAGAGGGGGGTAGTAATTCACCCCTCCACTTT. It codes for CASSVEGGSNSPLHF.

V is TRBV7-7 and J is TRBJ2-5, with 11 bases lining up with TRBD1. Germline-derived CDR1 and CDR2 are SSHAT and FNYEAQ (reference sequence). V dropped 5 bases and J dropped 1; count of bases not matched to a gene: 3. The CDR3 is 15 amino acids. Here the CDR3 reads CASSPGTGGQETQYF. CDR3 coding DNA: TGTGCCAGCAGCCCCGGGACAGGGGGCCAAGAGACCCAGTACTTC.

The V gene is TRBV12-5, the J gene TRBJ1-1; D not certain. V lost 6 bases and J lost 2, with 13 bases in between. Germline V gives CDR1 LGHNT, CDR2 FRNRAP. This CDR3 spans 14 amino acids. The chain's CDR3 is CASGPTAQNTEAFF. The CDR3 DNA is TGTGCTAGTGGGCCTACGGCACAAAACACTGAAGCTTTCTTT.

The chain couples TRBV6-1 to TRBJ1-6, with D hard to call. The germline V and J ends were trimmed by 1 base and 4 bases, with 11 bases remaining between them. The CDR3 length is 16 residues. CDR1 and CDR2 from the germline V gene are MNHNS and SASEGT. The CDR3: CASSEEAAGYNSPLHF. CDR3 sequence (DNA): TGTGCCAGCAGTGAAGAGGCAGCGGGTTATAATTCACCCCTCCACTTT.

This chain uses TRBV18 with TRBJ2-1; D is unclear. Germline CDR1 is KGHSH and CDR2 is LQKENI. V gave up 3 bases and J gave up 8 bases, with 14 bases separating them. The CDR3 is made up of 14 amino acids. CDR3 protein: CASSPRSRVDEQFF. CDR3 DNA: TGTGCCAGCTCACCTCGGTCAAGGGTCGATGAGCAGTTCTTC.

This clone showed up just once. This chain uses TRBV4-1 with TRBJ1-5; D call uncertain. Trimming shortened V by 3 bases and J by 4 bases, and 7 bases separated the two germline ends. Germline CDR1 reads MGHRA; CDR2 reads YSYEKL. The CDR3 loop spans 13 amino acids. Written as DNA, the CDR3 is TGCGCCAGCAGCCAGGGAGCAAATCAGCCCCAGCATTTT. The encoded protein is CASSQGANQPQHF.

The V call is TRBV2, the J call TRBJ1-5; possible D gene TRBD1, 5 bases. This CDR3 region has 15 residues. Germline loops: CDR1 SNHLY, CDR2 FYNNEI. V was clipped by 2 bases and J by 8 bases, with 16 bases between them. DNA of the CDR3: TGTGCCAGCAGTGAATGGCTGAGTAGGGGAAAGCCCCAGCATTTT. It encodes CASSEWLSRGKPQHF.